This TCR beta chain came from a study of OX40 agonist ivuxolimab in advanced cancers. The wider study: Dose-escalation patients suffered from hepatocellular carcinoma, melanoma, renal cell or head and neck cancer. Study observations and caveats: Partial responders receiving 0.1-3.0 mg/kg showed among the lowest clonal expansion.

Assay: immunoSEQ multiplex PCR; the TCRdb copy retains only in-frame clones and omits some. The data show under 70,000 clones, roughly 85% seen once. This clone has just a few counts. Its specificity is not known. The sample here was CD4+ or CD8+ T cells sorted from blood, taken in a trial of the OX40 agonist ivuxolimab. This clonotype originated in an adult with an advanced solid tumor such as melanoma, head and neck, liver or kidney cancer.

CDR3 region: CASSQGRDAAISPLHF. The CDR3 nucleotides are TGCGCCAGCAGCCAAGGTCGAGACGCCGCTATTTCACCCCTCCACTTT. The rearrangement links TRBV4-1 to TRBJ1-6, with D uncertain. The CDR3 extends over 16 amino acids. Germline-derived CDR1 and CDR2 are MGHRA and YSYEKL. The V gene lost 1 base and the J gene lost 9 bases, with 16 bases spanning the gap.